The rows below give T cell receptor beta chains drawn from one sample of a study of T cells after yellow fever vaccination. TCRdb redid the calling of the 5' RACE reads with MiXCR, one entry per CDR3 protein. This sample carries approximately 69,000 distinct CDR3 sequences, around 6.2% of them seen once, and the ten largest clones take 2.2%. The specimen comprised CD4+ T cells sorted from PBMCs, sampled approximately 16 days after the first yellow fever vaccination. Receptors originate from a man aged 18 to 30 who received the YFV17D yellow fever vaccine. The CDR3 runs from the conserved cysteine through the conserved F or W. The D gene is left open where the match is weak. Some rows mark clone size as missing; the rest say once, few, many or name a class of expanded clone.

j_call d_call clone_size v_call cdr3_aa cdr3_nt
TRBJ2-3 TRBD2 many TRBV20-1 CSAKRGTPTDTQYF TGCAGTGCTAAGCGGGGCACCCCCACAGATACGCAGTATTTT
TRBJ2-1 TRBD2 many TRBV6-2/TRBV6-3 CASIPRASGRYNEQFF TGTGCCAGCATCCCTCGGGCTAGCGGGCGCTACAATGAGCAGTTCTTC
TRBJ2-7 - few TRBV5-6 CASSLFDEQYF TGTGCCAGCAGCTTGTTCGACGAGCAGTACTTC
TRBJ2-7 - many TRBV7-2 CASSLVQGPYEQYF TGTGCCAGCAGCTTAGTCCAGGGTCCCTACGAGCAGTACTTC
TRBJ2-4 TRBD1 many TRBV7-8 CASSLEDRPRNIQYF TGTGCCAGCAGCTTAGAGGACAGGCCACGAAACATTCAGTACTTC
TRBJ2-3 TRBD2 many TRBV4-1 CASSQRLAASSTDTQYF TGCGCCAGCAGCCAGAGACTAGCAGCGTCTAGCACAGATACGCAGTATTTT
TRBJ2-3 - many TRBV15 CATSREGGGVGDTQYF TGTGCCACCAGCAGAGAGGGCGGAGGGGTTGGAGATACGCAGTATTTT
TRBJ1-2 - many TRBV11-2 CASSLGGNYGYTF TGTGCCAGCAGCTTAGGGGGAAACTATGGCTACACCTTC
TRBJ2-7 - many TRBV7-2 CASSQGTHEQYF TGTGCCAGCAGCCAGGGAACCCACGAGCAGTACTTC
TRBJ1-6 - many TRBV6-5 CASSYAPARAYNSPLHF TGTGCCAGCAGTTACGCCCCGGCTAGGGCCTATAATTCACCCCTCCACTTT
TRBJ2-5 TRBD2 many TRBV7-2 CASSARGDQETQYF TGTGCCAGCAGCGCGCGGGGGGACCAAGAGACCCAGTACTTC
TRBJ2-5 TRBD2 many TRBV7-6 CASTSLRGDGETQYF TGTGCCAGCACCTCTCTGCGGGGGGATGGAGAGACCCAGTACTTC
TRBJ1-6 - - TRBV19 CASRPMTVTNSPLHF TGTGCCAGTAGACCGATGACGGTGACTAATTCACCCCTCCACTTT
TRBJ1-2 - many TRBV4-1 CASSQVVAGPYGYTF TGCGCCAGCAGCCAAGTAGTGGCAGGGCCCTATGGCTACACCTTC
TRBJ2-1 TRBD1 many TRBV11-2 CASSEGTGAGGEQFF TGTGCCAGCAGCGAAGGGACAGGGGCAGGGGGGGAGCAGTTCTTC
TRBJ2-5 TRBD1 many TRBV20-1 CSARELRGPWETQYF TGCAGTGCTAGAGAACTCAGGGGGCCGTGGGAGACCCAGTACTTC
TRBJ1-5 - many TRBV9 CASSFGWGQTPQHF TGTGCCAGCAGCTTCGGGTGGGGGCAAACGCCCCAGCATTTT
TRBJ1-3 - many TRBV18 CASSPEQGSGNTIYF TGTGCCAGCTCACCTGAACAGGGCTCTGGAAACACCATATATTTT
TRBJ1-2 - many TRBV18 CASSLGVGLHPNLNYGYTF TGTGCCAGCTCCCTTGGGGTGGGGCTTCACCCCAACCTGAACTATGGCTACACCTTC
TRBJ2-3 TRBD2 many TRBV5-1 CASSLSPAGTTDTQYF TGCGCCAGCAGCTTGAGCCCAGCGGGGACCACAGATACGCAGTATTTT
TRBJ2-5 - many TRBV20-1 CSAGRIGFLLETQYF TGCAGTGCTGGAAGGATCGGGTTCCTCCTGGAGACCCAGTACTTC
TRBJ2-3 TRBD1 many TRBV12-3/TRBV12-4 CASSLGQGSTDTQYF TGTGCCAGCAGTTTAGGACAGGGGAGCACAGATACGCAGTATTTT
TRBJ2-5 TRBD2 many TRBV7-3 CASSLGSSGGAGETQYF TGTGCCAGCAGCTTAGGTTCTAGCGGGGGGGCCGGGGAGACCCAGTACTTC
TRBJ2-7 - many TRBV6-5 CASSLGPMGSYEQYF TGTGCCAGCAGTCTCGGGCCGATGGGGTCCTACGAGCAGTACTTC
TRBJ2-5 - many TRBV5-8 CASRGGRIVGETQYF TGTGCCAGCAGGGGGGGACGGATCGTCGGGGAGACCCAGTACTTC
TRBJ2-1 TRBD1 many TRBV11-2 CASSKPGQGAIHSSYNEQFF TGTGCCAGCAGCAAACCGGGACAGGGGGCGATCCATAGCTCCTACAATGAGCAGTTCTTC
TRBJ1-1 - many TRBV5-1 CASRLRDTNTEAFF TGCGCCAGCAGACTGCGGGACACGAACACTGAAGCTTTCTTT
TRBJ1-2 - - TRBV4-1 CASSQTAARETYGYTF TGCGCCAGCAGCCAGACCGCCGCGAGAGAGACCTATGGCTACACCTTC
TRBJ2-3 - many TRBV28 CASTSQGGTDTQYF TGTGCCAGCACTTCGCAGGGCGGCACAGATACGCAGTATTTT
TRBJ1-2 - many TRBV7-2 CASSFGSVANYGYTF TGTGCCAGCAGCTTCGGTTCGGTGGCTAACTATGGCTACACCTTC
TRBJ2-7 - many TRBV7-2 CASSSISYEQYF TGTGCCAGCAGCTCTATTTCCTACGAGCAGTACTTC
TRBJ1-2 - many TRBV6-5 CASSRDVDYGYTF TGTGCCAGCAGCCGGGACGTCGACTATGGCTACACCTTC
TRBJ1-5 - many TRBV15 CATSRADQPQHF TGTGCCACCAGCAGAGCAGATCAGCCCCAGCATTTT
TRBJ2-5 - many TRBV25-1 CASSEEAEPGETQYF TGTGCCAGCAGTGAAGAAGCCGAACCGGGGGAGACCCAGTACTTC
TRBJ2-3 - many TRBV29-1 CSVGSGLDSLTDTQYF TGCAGCGTGGGGTCCGGGCTGGACAGTCTCACAGATACGCAGTATTTT
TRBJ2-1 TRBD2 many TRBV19 CASSDSGTSGGNNEQFF TGTGCCAGTAGTGATTCCGGGACTAGCGGGGGAAACAATGAGCAGTTCTTC
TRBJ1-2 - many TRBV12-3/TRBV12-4 CASSFPPSAYEGYTF TGTGCCAGCAGTTTTCCGCCCTCGGCGTATGAAGGCTACACCTTC
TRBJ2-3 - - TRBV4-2 CASSQDPPIPDTQYF TGTGCCAGCAGCCAAGACCCACCCATTCCAGATACGCAGTATTTT